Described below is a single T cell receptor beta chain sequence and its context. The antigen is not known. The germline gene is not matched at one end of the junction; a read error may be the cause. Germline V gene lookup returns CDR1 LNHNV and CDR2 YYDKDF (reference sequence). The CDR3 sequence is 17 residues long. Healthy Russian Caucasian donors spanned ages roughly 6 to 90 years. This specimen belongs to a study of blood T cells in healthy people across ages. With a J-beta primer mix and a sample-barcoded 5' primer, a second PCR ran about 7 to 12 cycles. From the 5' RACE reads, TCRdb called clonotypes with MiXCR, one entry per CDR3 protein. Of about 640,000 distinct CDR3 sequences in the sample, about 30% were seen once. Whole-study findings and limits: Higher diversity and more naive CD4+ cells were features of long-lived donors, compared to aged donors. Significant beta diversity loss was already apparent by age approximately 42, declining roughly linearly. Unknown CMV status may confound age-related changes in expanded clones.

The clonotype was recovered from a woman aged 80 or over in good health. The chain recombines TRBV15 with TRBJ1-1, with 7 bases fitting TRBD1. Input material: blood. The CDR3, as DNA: TGTGTCACCAGAAGAGATGTAGGGGGCGGGATGGGCACTGAAGCTTTCTTT. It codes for CVTRRDVGGGMGTEAFF.